This T cell receptor beta chain was observed in a study of T cell responses to AZD1222 COVID-19 vaccine. The germline V and J ends were trimmed by 2 bases and 1 base, with 9 bases remaining between them. The germline gives CDR1 MNHEY, CDR2 SVGEGT. CDR3 length: 15 residues. This clone was detected a few times. Some clones are missing from TCRdb's copy, which holds only in-frame ones; the method was immunoSEQ multiplex PCR. This sample carries under 85,000 clones, about 85% of them seen once, and the ten largest clones take over 20%. This chain joins TRBV6-2 or TRBV6-3 and TRBJ1-5, with D possibly TRBD1 on 6 matching bases. The TCR was taken from an adult in good health. Material: peripheral blood, obtained on day 0 of AZD1222 vaccination. The CDR3 DNA reads as TGTGCCAGCAGTTACGGGGGGGCCAGCAATCAGCCCCAGCATTTT. Translation: CASSYGGASNQPQHF.